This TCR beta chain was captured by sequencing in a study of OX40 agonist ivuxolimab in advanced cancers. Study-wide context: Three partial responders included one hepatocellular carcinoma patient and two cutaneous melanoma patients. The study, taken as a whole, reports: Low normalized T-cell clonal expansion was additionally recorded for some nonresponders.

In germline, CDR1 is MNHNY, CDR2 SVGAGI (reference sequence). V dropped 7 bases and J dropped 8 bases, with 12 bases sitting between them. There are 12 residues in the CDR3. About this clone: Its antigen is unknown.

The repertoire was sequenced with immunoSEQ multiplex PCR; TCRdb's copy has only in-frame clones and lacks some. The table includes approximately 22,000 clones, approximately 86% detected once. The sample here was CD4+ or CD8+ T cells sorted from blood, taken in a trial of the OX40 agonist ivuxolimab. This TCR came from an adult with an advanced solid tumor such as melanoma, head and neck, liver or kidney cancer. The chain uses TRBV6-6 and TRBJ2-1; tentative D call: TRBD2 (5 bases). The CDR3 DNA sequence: TGTGCCAGCACCCCCGGGGTCGATGAGCAGTTCTTC. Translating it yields CASTPGVDEQFF.